This TCR beta chain was observed in a study of blood T cell repertoires in COVID-19. Germline CDR1 and CDR2: SGHVS and FQNEAQ. Trimming stripped 2 bases from V and 2 bases from J, with 17 bases between. The CDR3 loop spans 17 amino acids. Assay: immunoSEQ multiplex PCR; the TCRdb copy retains only in-frame clones and omits some. Seen here are some 200,000 clones, 85% to 90% observed once, and the top ten hold 3% to 3.5%. The origin of this receptor is a woman in her 50s in a cohort exposed to, infected with or recovered from COVID-19 (not recorded which). The chain links TRBV7-8 to TRBJ2-3, with a weak D call TRBD1 (6 bases). The specimen sequenced was PBMCs or T cells enriched from blood (not recorded which). In DNA form, the CDR3 reads TGTGCCAGCAGCTTACAGTACTTGGGGGCCGCCACAGATACGCAGTATTTT. It codes for CASSLQYLGAATDTQYF.